Described below is a single T cell receptor (beta chain) sequence and its context. This record belongs to a study of control samples from healthy donors and cancer patients. The protocol was immunoSEQ multiplex PCR, while the TCRdb copy is restricted to in-frame clones and leaves out a portion. The table lists 400,000 to 450,000 clones, more than 80% of them singletons. The receptor's source is a man in his forties with head and neck cancer. The specimen was PBMCs.

DNA of the CDR3: TGTGCCAGCAGCGGCGGGGACAGGGGCTCTGAAGCTTTCTTT. Translated: CASSGGDRGSEAFF. The V and J genes are TRBV7-2 and TRBJ1-1; the match to TRBD1 covers 10 bases. This CDR3 is 14 amino acids long. Germline V gene lookup returns CDR1 SGHTA and CDR2 FQGNSA. V gave up 5 bases and J gave up 6 bases; unmatched junction bases: 6.